Listed below are T cell receptor beta chains from one sample, sequenced in a study of control samples from healthy donors and cancer patients. Assay used: immunoSEQ multiplex PCR; TCRdb lists only in-frame clones, some missing. This table has around 94,000 clones, roughly 94% appearing once. The sample taken for sequencing was blood. Every receptor here comes from a woman aged 18 to 35 in good health. Each CDR3 is given with its conserved first and last residue. A D gene is named only where the DNA matches it firmly. Size tells how often a clone was seen (once, few, many) or the class of an expanded clone, and some rows leave it out.

abundance | j_gene | d_gene | v_gene | CDR3aa | CDR3nt
once | TRBJ1-3 | - | TRBV11-3 | CASSLAPARTGNTIYF | TGTGCCAGCAGCTTAGCACCCGCACGGACTGGAAACACCATATATTTT
- | TRBJ2-1 | - | TRBV25-1 | CASGWGGANEQFF | TGTGCCAGCGGGTGGGGTGGGGCGAATGAGCAGTTCTTC
few | TRBJ1-4 | - | TRBV21-1 | CASSIRGVSKKLFF | TGTGCCAGCAGCATCAGGGGGGTAAGCAAAAAACTGTTTTTT
- | TRBJ1-3 | TRBD1 | TRBV7-8 | CASSPRTGDSGNTIYF | TGTGCCAGCAGCCCTCGTACAGGGGACTCTGGAAACACCATATATTTT
- | TRBJ2-7 | - | TRBV23-1 | CASPRRTGNHLDEQYF | TGCGCTTCCCCGCGCCGAACAGGGAACCATCTCGACGAGCAGTACTTC
once | TRBJ1-1 | TRBD1 | TRBV6-1 | CASSEARAGGAFF | TGTGCCAGCAGTGAAGCGAGGGCAGGGGGAGCTTTCTTT
- | TRBJ1-5 | - | TRBV7-8 | CASSNSGTQNQPQHF | TGTGCCAGCAGCAACTCCGGGACACAAAATCAGCCCCAGCATTTT
- | TRBJ1-2 | TRBD1 | TRBV19 | CASSPPGQGNYGYTF | TGTGCCAGTAGTCCTCCGGGACAGGGGAACTATGGCTACACCTTC
- | TRBJ1-3 | - | TRBV14 | CASSGPGWGNTIYF | TGTGCCAGCAGCGGGCCAGGGTGGGGAAACACCATATATTTT
- | TRBJ2-3 | TRBD2 | TRBV19 | CASSIGTSYTDTQYF | TGTGCCAGTAGTATAGGGACTAGCTACACAGATACGCAGTATTTT
- | TRBJ1-1 | - | TRBV25-1 | CASRSLTNEAFF | TGTGCCAGCAGGAGCCTGACAAATGAAGCTTTCTTT
once | TRBJ2-2 | TRBD2 | TRBV19 | CASSIRGVGRSFGELFF | TGTGCCAGTAGTATTCGGGGGGTGGGGCGATCTTTTGGGGAGCTGTTTTTT
- | TRBJ2-2 | - | TRBV5-8 | CASSRGGTGELFF | TGTGCCAGCAGTCGAGGGGGTACCGGGGAGCTGTTTTTT
- | TRBJ1-3 | - | TRBV30 | CAWSDFLLSRDAGNTIYF | TGTGCCTGGAGTGATTTCTTATTGAGCAGGGATGCTGGAAACACCATATATTTT